This entry is about one T cell receptor (beta chain). It lacks a known antigen. No base quality values were provided; no much bigger clone lies one nucleotide off. The source of the sample is a study of OX40 agonist ivuxolimab in advanced cancers. With regard to the full study: Ivuxolimab was a fully human IgG2 agonistic monoclonal antibody targeting the costimulatory receptor OX40 (CD134). Intravenous ivuxolimab was administered to patients every 2 weeks at six dose levels: 0.01, 0.1, 0.3, 1.5, 3 and 10 mg/kg. Of the roughly 52 patients in dose escalation, some 20 had hepatocellular carcinoma, roughly 15 had melanoma, 9 had renal cell carcinoma and 9 had head and neck cancer. A male proportion of approximately 83% and a mean age of 60 years, ranging from roughly 23 to 85, were recorded for the dose-escalation cohort. Prior anti-PD-1, anti-PD-L1 or anti-CTLA-4 therapy was permitted, and checkpoint inhibitors had been received by 40% to 50% of dose-escalation patients. Partial responses occurred in three dose-escalation patients, of whom one had hepatocellular carcinoma and two had cutaneous melanoma. Peripheral TCRbeta sequencing aimed to test whether ivuxolimab altered TCR sequence diversity and caused clonal T-cell expansion. The paper covers the monotherapy dose-escalation part of the phase I ivuxolimab trial, which included N ≈ 50 patients.

Genomic DNA was isolated from the sorted cells so that the TCRbeta CDR3 region could be sequenced. The immunoSEQ Assay was used for sequencing of TCRbeta CDR3 regions. TCRdb took this table from immuneACCESS and kept in-frame rearrangements with V and J called. Such tables lack part of the clones; where checked against another copy, unresolved V genes explain under half of the gap, and the rest is unexplained. This sample is represented by approximately 98,000 clones; roughly 80% of them were singletons. 4.5% to 5.5% of the sample is held by the ten biggest clonotypes. The trial excluded patients who had a history of autoimmune disease or who were on systemic immunosuppression. Peripheral blood for TCR sequencing was collected from all dose cohorts at baseline, on cycle 4 day 1, and on cycle 7 day 1. Samples were obtained from an open-label, multicenter, first-in-human phase I dose-escalation trial of ivuxolimab. The trial enrolled adults with locally advanced or metastatic head and neck squamous cell, hepatocellular, melanoma or renal cell carcinoma. Before TCR sequencing, CD4+ T cells and CD8+ T cells from peripheral blood were sorted into separate populations.

The research as a whole found: Low levels of normalized T-cell clonal expansion were also seen in some patients who did not respond. After ivuxolimab, more expanded clones were found on average in CD8+ T cells than in CD4+ T cells. In partial responders in the 0.1-3.0 mg/kg groups, normalized peripheral clonal expansion was found to be among the lowest, especially among CD8+ T cells. At doses of 0.1 to 3.0 mg/kg, clonal expansion of both CD4+ and CD8+ blood T cells was observed from baseline to week 6. Antigen specificity was not determined for the clonally expanded peripheral T cells.

Germline trimming: 6 bases from V, 6 bases from J; junction bases outside gene matches: 5. Including cysteine and phenylalanine, the CDR3 has 14 amino acids. Only the CDR3 DNA is retained, 42 bases long and in frame from the first base. For CDR1 and CDR2, the germline V gene lists SGHAT and FQNNGV. The input for sequencing was CD4+ or CD8+ T cells sorted from blood, taken in a trial of the OX40 agonist ivuxolimab. The rearranged chain carries TRBV11-2 and TRBJ1-5; 10 nucleotides in the junction match TRBD1. The receptor was derived from an adult with an advanced solid tumor such as melanoma, head and neck, liver or kidney cancer. At the DNA level, the sequence is TGTGCCAGCAGTCGACAGGGGGCGAGTCAGCCCCAGCATTTT. Translated, this gives CASSRQGASQPQHF.